The 26 T cell receptor beta chains reported below all come from one sample, sequenced in a study of shared clonotypes between healthy human individuals. The naive CD8 subset, CD45RO-negative cells positively selected for CCR7, excluded terminally differentiated effector memory CD45RA+ cells. Assay used: immunoSEQ multiplex PCR; TCRdb lists only in-frame clones, some missing. In the table there are some 630,000 clones, about 96% of which are singletons. The sequencing input was naive CD8+ T cells sorted from blood. The receptors stem from a woman aged 25-40 years in good health.

The chain employs TRBV6-6 and TRBJ1-4; D is perhaps TRBD1 (6 bases). This CDR3 comprises 15 residues. The germline V gene encodes CDR1 MNHNY and CDR2 SVGAGI (reference sequence). Between the trimmed V and J ends, which lost 2 bases and 7 bases, there was a span of 14 bases. The CDR3 nucleotides are TGTGCCAGCAGTTACCTCGGACAGTCTTCTGAAAAACTGTTTTTT. This gives the protein CASSYLGQSSEKLFF.

The chain uses TRBV27 and TRBJ2-1; 7 bases are a match to TRBD2. CDR3 size: 15 residues. Germline lookup yields CDR1 MNHEY and CDR2 SMNVEV (reference sequence). V lost 7 bases and J lost 5; bases outside the gene matches: 11. Here the CDR3 reads CASNAFQRGHNEQFF. DNA of the CDR3: TGTGCCAGCAATGCCTTCCAGCGGGGACACAATGAGCAGTTCTTC.

The J gene is TRBJ2-5, the V gene TRBV7-8, with a weak D call TRBD1 (5 bases). Germline values: CDR1 SGHVS, CDR2 FQNEAQ. The CDR3 length is 14 residues. The V gene lost 3 bases and the J gene lost 0 bases, with 8 bases spanning the gap. The CDR3: CASSFGHYQETQYF. In nucleotides, the CDR3 is TGTGCCAGCAGCTTTGGACACTACCAAGAGACCCAGTACTTC. The full variable domain, rest sourced from reference TRBV7-8 and TRBJ2-5, is GAGVSQSPRYKVAKRGQDVALRCDPISGHVSLFWYQQALGQGPEFLTYFQNEAQLDKSGLPSDRFFAERPEGSVSTLKIQRTQQEDSAVYLCASSFGHYQETQYFGPGTRLLVL.

The chain carries TRBV7-6 and TRBJ2-5; no definite D call. V was pared by 3 bases and J by 4 bases, with 9 bases between. The germline CDR1 and CDR2 sequences are SGHVS and FNYEAQ. The CDR3 extends over 13 amino acids. The CDR3 spells CASSFQILETQYF. As DNA, the CDR3 is TGTGCCAGCAGCTTCCAGATTTTAGAGACCCAGTACTTC. Full variable domain (rest looked up from reference TRBV7-6 and TRBJ2-5): GAGVSQSPRYKVTKRGQDVALRCDPISGHVSLYWYRQALGQGPEFLTYFNYEAQQDKSGLPNDRFSAERPEGSISTLTIQRTEQRDSAMYRCASSFQILETQYFGPGTRLLVL.

This clone was seen once. The chain is built from TRBV4-2 and TRBJ2-1, with a possible D match to TRBD1 (5 bases). The CDR3 spans 16 residues. Between the trimmed V and J ends, which lost 0 bases and 9 bases, there was a span of 18 bases. CDR1 is LGHNA and CDR2 is YNFKEQ in the germline V gene. CDR3 sequence (DNA): TGTGCCAGCAGCCAAGATACAGGACCCAGTGCCTTTGAGCAGTTCTTC. This codes for CASSQDTGPSAFEQFF.

J is TRBJ2-1 and V is TRBV27, with 13 bases matching TRBD2. Germline lookup yields CDR1 MNHEY and CDR2 SMNVEV (reference sequence). The ends lost 7 bases at V and 5 bases at J; junction bases unmatched: 5. The CDR3 extends over 15 amino acids. CDR3 amino acids: CASTPGLAGNNEQFF. CDR3 DNA sequence: TGTGCCAGCACGCCGGGACTAGCGGGAAACAATGAGCAGTTCTTC.

V and J are TRBV7-9 and TRBJ2-2, with 7 bases fitting TRBD2. Losses at the gene ends were 4 bases for V and 6 bases for J; bases not matched to a gene: 8. This CDR3 spans 15 amino acids. Germline CDR1 SEHNR, CDR2 FQNEAQ (reference sequence). The CDR3, as DNA: TGTGCCAGCAGCTGGGCGACTAGCAATGCCGGGGAGCTGTTTTTT. It codes for CASSWATSNAGELFF.

V and J are TRBV4-2 and TRBJ2-2; D unresolved. Germline V gene sequence: CDR1 LGHNA, CDR2 YNFKEQ. The CDR3 consists of 14 residues. The V end lost 1 base, the J end lost 3 bases, and 6 bases lay between the germline ends. This chain's CDR3 is CASSQGGDTGELFF. In nucleotides, the CDR3 is TGTGCCAGCAGCCAAGGTGGAGACACCGGGGAGCTGTTTTTT.

This clone was recorded once. V is TRBV28 and J is TRBJ1-3; TRBD1 matches at 8 bases. CDR3 length equals 17 residues. From germline, CDR1 is MDHEN and CDR2 SYDVKM. Losses at the gene ends were 5 bases for V and 0 bases for J; bases not matched to a gene: 9. CDR3 sequence: CASSTHRGSYSGNTIYF. The CDR3 region has the DNA TGTGCCAGCAGTACCCACAGGGGGTCTTACTCTGGAAACACCATATATTTT.

The chain uses TRBV27 and TRBJ2-3; 10 bases line up with TRBD2. Per the germline V gene, CDR1 is MNHEY and CDR2 is SMNVEV (reference sequence). Germline trimming cut 3 bases from V and 0 bases from J; bases unmatched to any gene: 0. The CDR3 has 15 amino acids. CDR3 residues: CASSFSGGSTDTQYF. The CDR3, as DNA: TGTGCCAGCAGTTTTAGCGGGGGGAGCACAGATACGCAGTATTTT.

The rearrangement links TRBV28 to TRBJ1-2; D may be TRBD1 (5 bases). Germline V gives CDR1 MDHEN, CDR2 SYDVKM. The ends were cut back, 1 base at V and 6 bases at J, with 18 bases in the middle. The CDR3 has 16 residues. CDR3 residues: CASSLSQDIFFDGYTF. In DNA form, the CDR3 reads TGTGCCAGCAGTTTATCCCAGGACATCTTCTTCGATGGCTACACCTTC.

The chain joins TRBV28 to TRBJ1-5, with no clear D. In germline, CDR1 is MDHEN, CDR2 SYDVKM. Trimming cost V 7 bases and J 4 bases, with 14 bases left between them. This CDR3 is built from 14 residues. The chain's CDR3 is CASNPAGMNQPQHF. In nucleotides, the CDR3 is TGTGCCAGCAACCCGGCAGGAATGAATCAGCCCCAGCATTTT.

The CDR3 loop reads CASSSDLLEAFF. The DNA for the CDR3 is TGTGCCAGCAGCAGTGACTTACTAGAAGCTTTCTTT. J is TRBJ1-1 and V is TRBV7-2, with no clear D. CDR1 and CDR2 (germline): SGHTA, FQGNSA. The V and J ends lost 5 bases and 8 bases respectively, with 12 bases between them. The CDR3 spans 12 residues.

This rearrangement joins TRBV2 to TRBJ2-5, with unresolved D. Germline assignment: CDR1 SNHLY and CDR2 FYNNEI. The CDR3 totals 11 residues. With 11 bases removed from V and 5 bases from J, the gap between germline ends came to 12 bases. The DNA of the CDR3 is TGTGCCCGCCTCGCCGGGGAGACCCAGTACTTC. Translating it yields CARLAGETQYF.

V gene TRBV18 combines with J gene TRBJ2-7; the D gene could be TRBD1 or TRBD2 (5 bases each). The CDR3 has 15 residues. V was shortened by 1 base and J by 3 bases, with 13 bases between the two germline ends. CDR1 and CDR2 from the germline V gene are KGHSH and LQKENI. CDR3 sequence: CASSPRGLLVYEQYF. The CDR3 DNA follows: TGTGCCAGCTCACCACGGGGGTTGCTGGTCTACGAGCAGTACTTC.

The rearrangement joins TRBV7-8 to TRBJ2-7; D unclear. The CDR3 spans 13 residues. V gave up 1 base and J gave up 0 bases, with 4 bases separating them. The germline V gene has CDR1 SGHVS and CDR2 FQNEAQ. The CDR3 loop reads CASSLGYSYEQYF. Here the CDR3 DNA reads TGTGCCAGCAGCTTAGGCTACTCCTACGAGCAGTACTTC. Full variable domain (remainder filled in from reference TRBV7-8 and TRBJ2-7): GAGVSQSPRYKVAKRGQDVALRCDPISGHVSLFWYQQALGQGPEFLTYFQNEAQLDKSGLPSDRFFAERPEGSVSTLKIQRTQQEDSAVYLCASSLGYSYEQYFGPGTRLTVT.

This clone was picked up one time. V usage is TRBV2 and J usage is TRBJ2-1; D is uncertain. The CDR3 consists of 15 residues. Germline V CDR1 and CDR2: SNHLY, FYNNEI. The V end lost 4 bases, the J end lost 8 bases, and 18 bases lay between the germline ends. CDR3 residues: CASSVEARPLDEQFF. The DNA of the CDR3 is TGTGCCAGCAGTGTTGAGGCTAGACCTTTGGATGAGCAGTTCTTC.

This chain links TRBV5-4 with TRBJ1-2; maybe TRBD1 (5 bases). The CDR3 spans 12 residues. The germline V gene has CDR1 SGHNT and CDR2 YYREEE (reference sequence). Trimming took 0 bases from V and 6 from J, leaving 6 bases between them. The CDR3 reads CASSLEGNGYTF. CDR3 nucleotides: TGTGCCAGCAGCTTGGAGGGGAATGGCTACACCTTC.

This clone appeared once. Written as DNA, the CDR3 is TGTGCCAGCAGTTTATCCCCTGGGGCCAACGTCCTGACTTTC. Its translation: CASSLSPGANVLTF. This chain joins TRBV27 and TRBJ2-6; D is ambiguous. This CDR3 has 14 amino acids. The germline gives CDR1 MNHEY, CDR2 SMNVEV (reference sequence). The V end lost 0 bases, the J end lost 2 bases, and 2 bases lay between the germline ends.

J is TRBJ2-7 and V is TRBV29-1; maybe TRBD1 (6 bases). Looked up from germline, CDR1 is SQVTM and CDR2 is ANQGSEA. The CDR3 spans 13 residues. V gave up 5 bases and J gave up 0 bases, with 11 bases separating them. CDR3 in amino acids: CSVQQGYSYEQYF. CDR3 sequence (DNA): TGCAGCGTTCAACAGGGCTACTCCTACGAGCAGTACTTC.

The chain carries TRBV15 and TRBJ1-5, with D unclear. CDR3 length: 13 residues. Germline V CDR1 and CDR2: LNHNV, YYDKDF (reference sequence). V shed 6 bases and J shed 0 bases, with 6 bases lying between them. The CDR3 sequence: CATRQDSNQPQHF. CDR3 sequence (DNA): TGTGCCACCAGGCAGGATAGCAATCAGCCCCAGCATTTT.

This chain joins TRBV6-8 and TRBJ2-2; no reliable D call. V lost 4 bases and J 0 bases, leaving 12 bases between the germline ends. Germline V gives CDR1 MNHGY, CDR2 SAAAGT. The CDR3 length is 16 residues. In nucleotides, the CDR3 is TGTGCCAGCAGTTTGTGGGCCGCGCCGAACACCGGGGAGCTGTTTTTT. Protein: CASSLWAAPNTGELFF.

The rearrangement uses TRBV14 and TRBJ2-7; possible D gene TRBD1, 6 bases. Trimming took 4 bases from V and 6 from J, leaving 16 bases between them. This CDR3 is 14 amino acids long. Germline V gene sequence: CDR1 SGHDN, CDR2 FVKESK. CDR3 in DNA: TGTGCCAGCAGCCGGACAACAGGGACGGGCGAGCAGTACTTC. Its translation is CASSRTTGTGEQYF.

The chain is built from TRBV10-3 and TRBJ2-1; D could derive from TRBD1 or TRBD2 (5 bases each). This CDR3 region has 13 residues. Germline CDR1 is ENHRY and CDR2 is SYGVKD. V was clipped by 7 bases and J by 6 bases, with 13 bases between them. CDR3 sequence (DNA): TGTGCCATCAACTCCGGGACGCCCAATGAGCAGTTCTTC. It yields the protein CAINSGTPNEQFF.

The CDR3 loop is CSVVAGVIGNEQFF. The CDR3 region has the DNA TGCAGCGTTGTAGCGGGAGTAATAGGCAATGAGCAGTTCTTC. This rearrangement joins TRBV29-1 to TRBJ2-1; 9 nucleotides agree with TRBD2. Germline V CDR1 and CDR2: SQVTM, ANQGSEA. CDR3 length equals 14 residues. J was trimmed by 6 bases and V by 4 bases; bases with no gene match: 7.

The J gene is TRBJ2-7, the V gene TRBV27; D unresolved. This CDR3 comprises 13 residues. Trimming pared 6 bases from V and 0 bases from J, leaving 9 bases between. Germline CDR1 MNHEY, CDR2 SMNVEV (reference sequence). Here the CDR3 DNA reads TGTGCCAGCAGCATCTCCAGCTCCTACGAGCAGTACTTC. Translation: CASSISSSYEQYF.